This TCR beta chain was identified in a study of blood T cell repertoires in COVID-19. Study-wide context: PBMCs, B-cell-depleted T cells, or T cells provided the cDNA or gDNA that made up the material.

The CDR3 is 14 amino acids. Germline assignment: CDR1 SGHDN and CDR2 FVKESK. Trimming took 2 bases from V and 9 from J; bases not matched to a gene: 7. Sequencing used immunoSEQ multiplex PCR; TCRdb keeps in-frame clones, though not all of them. The sample shows 45,000 to 60,000 clones, 70% to 85% of them seen only once. The chain joins TRBV14 to TRBJ2-1; 7 bases are shared with TRBD1. The origin of this receptor is a woman aged 45 to 65 with acute COVID-19. The sample was PBMCs or T cells enriched from blood (not recorded which). The CDR3 spells CASSQSHRGVEQFF. The DNA for the CDR3 is TGTGCCAGCAGCCAATCGCACAGGGGTGTTGAGCAGTTCTTC.